Sequencing of this TCR beta chain was carried out in a study of multiple sclerosis patients with progressive multifocal leukoencephalopathy (dated 2019 in TCRdb). With respect to the entire study: Peripheral T and B cells were examined in MS patients who went on to develop PML (4 under natalizumab, 1 after alemtuzumab) as well as in treated patients who did not. Longitudinal follow-up was performed in two natalizumab-treated patients who later developed PML, from before therapy through 6 and 12 months to PML onset. The study was designed to detect JC virus-specific or public T-cell expansions arising at the time of PML onset.

Regarding this clone: Its specific antigen is unknown. Base qualities were left out, and no much larger clone turns up one base away.

Using the immunoSEQ two-step multiplex PCR at survey-level depth, TRB CDR3 regions were amplified from genomic DNA. To estimate template counts and remove amplification bias, each PCR was spiked with synthetic inline TR CDR3 controls covering all V-J pairings. Reads went through processing to reduce amplification and sequencing bias, and quantification was done against synthetic TR CDR3 analogs. In the authors' own workflow: Raw data were processed in ImmunoSEQ Analyzer, removing out-of-frame sequences and CDR3s with stop codons, and genes were named by IMGT nomenclature. Repertoire diversity was summarized as normalized Shannon entropy, defined as 1 minus Pielou's evenness. TRB sequences were treated as identical only when sharing V gene, J gene and CDR3. Public PML clonotypes were defined as CDR3s shared by two or more PML-onset samples but absent from earlier samples, from controls, and from public databases. Position-by-position CDR3 amino acid composition was analyzed in Skylign with the observed count method. TCRdb obtained this table from immuneACCESS and retained in-frame rearrangements with V and J assigned. These tables miss some clones; where compared with another copy, unresolved V genes account for less than half of the shortfall, and the remainder is unexplained. V, J and clone size were drawn from that table, and D and trimming were deduced from the DNA. The sample table shows approximately 27,000 clones, and approximately 85% are seen once. Jointly, the top ten make up around 12% of the sample.

Per the publication, the time point label means: time of PML onset. Sample treatment or condition, as interpreted from the label and publication: on natalizumab therapy at sampling. PML was diagnosed from clinical and MRI findings and confirmed by detection of JC virus DNA in cerebrospinal fluid. PML in the natalizumab-treated patients developed after between about 16 and 60 months of natalizumab therapy. Interferon beta had previously been received by all listed patients, and all PML patients were female. At the time of PML onset, T3 blood samples were collected. Ficoll-Hypaque density gradient centrifugation was used to isolate peripheral blood mononuclear cells. Paper-wide results and their limitations: The analysis covered only peripheral blood, although cerebrospinal fluid or brain lymphocytes might be more informative for natalizumab-associated PML. In most PML patients, lower normalized Shannon entropy suggested less diverse TRB repertoires, while the natalizumab-treated controls had values close to 1. With only a small, descriptive cohort, it remained unclear whether the findings reflect JC virus infection or general immunocompromise. Only PML patients had TRB clones above 0.5% frequency, but the clones expanded at PML onset were already present before and during natalizumab therapy. No common TRBV or TRBJ gene usage or preferential TRBV-TRBJ pairings were detected when PML developed.

V is cut by 8 bases and J by 5 bases, and the space between the germline ends is 16 bases. As encoded in the germline V gene, CDR1 is MNHEY while CDR2 is SVGAGI. The CDR3 has 14 amino acids, counting the end cysteine and phenylalanine. Only the CDR3 part of the read is kept: 42 bases, read in frame from the first base. This sequence was found in a woman aged 25 to 39 with progressive multifocal leukoencephalopathy. Sequences were derived from PBMCs, sampled from a patient treated with natalizumab. This chain joins TRBV6-5 to TRBJ2-1, with a tentative D gene TRBD2 over 6 matching bases. DNA sequence: TGTGCCAGCCGACGCTTCTCGGGGGACAATGAGCAGTTCTTC. This translates into CASRRFSGDNEQFF.